This paragraph reports one TCR beta chain. What it recognizes is unknown. This sample was taken from a study of shared clonotypes between healthy human individuals. Study-level findings and limits: The authors expected sequencing depth to affect clonotype sharing among donors. Only blood samples were collected, and tissue repertoires likely differ.

In unsorted samples, genomic DNA was obtained using 75 million to 90 million PBMCs. Researchers sequenced unsorted PBMC DNA using ten immunoSEQ deep assay plates. Only in-frame clones appear in the TCRdb table, and some are missing; sequencing was by immunoSEQ multiplex PCR. The sample lists 450,000 to 550,000 clones, around 74% occurring once. The sequenced material came from PBMCs. The source is a woman between 40 and 50 years old in good health. Some clones in this sample may be carry-over from other donors' samples.

The CDR3 nucleotides are TGTGCCACCAGCAGAGATCAAGGTAGCGGGAACGAGCAGTACTTC. This sequence encodes CATSRDQGSGNEQYF. V is TRBV15 and J is TRBJ2-5; 8 bases line up with TRBD2. The J call is in doubt because the DNA end fits TRBJ2-7 better. Germline lookup yields CDR1 LNHNV and CDR2 YYDKDF (reference sequence). This CDR3 spans 15 amino acids.